Presented here are 10 T cell receptor beta chains from one specimen sequenced in a study of cytomegalovirus exposure and HLA in healthy donors. A multiplex PCR was run with 60 Vbeta primers and 13 Jbeta primers. Profiled with immunoSEQ multiplex PCR; TCRdb holds only in-frame clones, not every one. The sample contains under 200,000 clones, 75% to 85% of which appear only once. The source material was PBMCs. All receptors come from a woman aged 18-30 years in good health and CMV-seronegative.

This clone was seen only once. J is TRBJ1-4 and V is TRBV6-1; D not resolved. The germline gives CDR1 MNHNS, CDR2 SASEGT. V was clipped by 4 bases and J by 5 bases, with 8 bases between them. The CDR3 has 13 residues. The chain's CDR3 is CASSAVFNEKLFF. As DNA, the CDR3 is TGTGCCAGCAGTGCGGTGTTCAATGAAAAACTGTTTTTT.

The rearrangement links TRBV5-4 to TRBJ2-7; 9 nucleotides align to TRBD1. With 4 bases clipped from V and 2 bases from J, the junction kept 7 bases outside the gene matches. This CDR3 is built from 15 residues. Germline V gene data show CDR1 as SGHNT and CDR2 as YYREEE (reference sequence). This CDR3 reads CASSPGTGFTYEQYF. Written as DNA, the CDR3 is TGTGCCAGCAGCCCCGGGACAGGGTTCACCTACGAGCAGTACTTC.

To note about this clone: The junction does not match germline at one end; this may be a read error. The chain has TRBV7-9 and TRBJ1-4; D might be TRBD1 (5 bases). The CDR3 is 15 amino acids. Germline-derived CDR1 and CDR2 are SEHNR and FQNEAQ (reference sequence). CDR3 bases: TGTTCCAGCAGCTCCGGGGACTCTATAAGAGAAAAACTGTTTTTT. This encodes CSSSSGDSIREKLFF.

This chain joins TRBV5-1 and TRBJ2-2, with D possibly being TRBD2 (6 bases). Looked up from germline, CDR1 is SGHRS and CDR2 is YFSETQ. This CDR3 contains 16 residues. V was cut by 1 base and J by 1 base, with 11 bases left in between. The CDR3 nucleotides are TGCGCCAGCAGCTTGACGGTTAGCGGGAACACCGGGGAGCTGTTTTTT. Translation gives CASSLTVSGNTGELFF.

This clone was seen a handful of times. The V call is TRBV7-3, the J call TRBJ1-1, with unresolved D. CDR3 length: 14 amino acids. Germline CDR1 SGHTA, CDR2 FQGTGA. Trimming took off 2 bases at V and 1 base at J, with 8 bases between the two ends. The DNA for the CDR3 is TGTGCCAGCAGCTTAGTCGCAGGGAACACTGAAGCTTTCTTT. This encodes CASSLVAGNTEAFF.

This sequence joins TRBV11-2 and TRBJ1-1; D gene unclear. Germline V gene sequence: CDR1 SGHAT, CDR2 FQNNGV. The CDR3 sequence is 13 residues long. With 2 bases removed from V and 4 bases from J, the gap between germline ends came to 8 bases. The DNA for the CDR3 is TGTGCCAGCAGCTTATCCGTAATCACTGAAGCTTTCTTT. Its translation is CASSLSVITEAFF.

The chain employs TRBV18 and TRBJ2-1; D unclear. This CDR3 has 13 amino acids. Germline V lookup: CDR1 KGHSH, CDR2 LQKENI. Trimming stripped 0 bases from V and 10 bases from J, with 10 bases between. The CDR3 sequence is CASSPPNTPEQFF. The CDR3 DNA follows: TGTGCCAGCTCACCACCGAACACACCCGAGCAGTTCTTC.

This clone showed up just once. The chain employs TRBV9 and TRBJ2-7; 9 bases are shared with TRBD1. Looked up from germline, CDR1 is SGDLS and CDR2 is YYNGEE. This CDR3 comprises 17 residues. V shed 3 bases and J 5 bases; nucleotides not matched to a gene: 15. DNA for the CDR3: TGTGCCAGCAGCGCCCGACTCCCGGGACAGGGTATCGACGAGCAGTACTTC. Translated: CASSARLPGQGIDEQYF.

The gene calls are TRBV5-1 and TRBJ2-7; 7 bases match TRBD1. Trimming cost V 4 bases and J 1 base; bases outside gene matches: 8. Germline CDR1 and CDR2: SGHRS and YFSETQ. The CDR3 length is 15 residues. As DNA, the CDR3 is TGCGCCAGCAGCCTCGGGCCGACAGGGTCCTACGAGCAGTACTTC. Translating gives CASSLGPTGSYEQYF.

This chain uses TRBV27 with TRBJ1-2, with D perhaps TRBD1 (5 bases). V shed 5 bases and J shed 5 bases, with 18 bases lying between them. The CDR3 is 15 residues long. Germline CDR1 reads MNHEY; CDR2 reads SMNVEV (reference sequence). The DNA for the CDR3 is TGTGCCAGCAGTCCCACGGGGGGGGGATATTATGGCTACACCTTC. Encoded protein: CASSPTGGGYYGYTF.